One sample yielded the 12 T cell receptor beta chains listed below, sequenced in a study of blood T cell repertoires in COVID-19. Produced via immunoSEQ multiplex PCR; TCRdb's table is partial and in-frame only. There are almost 300,000 clones in the sample; about 90% occur only once, and around 10% lies in the top ten. The sequenced sample consisted of peripheral blood. The origin of the receptors is a woman aged 25 to 39 with COVID-19, enrolled during active disease.

This chain uses TRBV18 with TRBJ1-1; D ambiguous. Germline lookup yields CDR1 KGHSH and CDR2 LQKENI. The CDR3 is made up of 13 amino acids. V was shortened by 4 bases and J by 5 bases, with 11 bases between the two germline ends. CDR3 residues: CASSHGRETEAFF. The CDR3 region has the DNA TGTGCCAGCTCACACGGGAGGGAGACTGAAGCTTTCTTT.

For the CDR3, the DNA is TGCGCCAGCAGCTTGCCCGGGGGGAGAAACAATGAGCAGTTCTTC. As protein: CASSLPGGRNNEQFF. The rearrangement uses TRBV5-1 and TRBJ2-1; TRBD2 matches 7 bases. Germline CDR1 is SGHRS and CDR2 is YFSETQ. The CDR3 spans 15 residues. Trimming took 1 base from V and 5 from J; bases not matched to a gene: 6.

This chain joins TRBV7-9 and TRBJ2-2; D may be TRBD2 (5 bases). Trimming took 1 base from V and 8 from J, leaving 11 bases between them. Per germline, CDR1 SEHNR and CDR2 FQNEAQ (reference sequence). This CDR3 has 14 residues. The CDR3 loop is CASSLGGILGELFF. CDR3 nucleotides: TGTGCCAGCAGCTTAGGAGGGATCTTGGGGGAGCTGTTTTTT.

This clone was counted a few times. This chain uses TRBV29-1 with TRBJ2-3; TRBD2 matches at 9 bases. The CDR3 loop spans 14 amino acids. The V segment lost 7 bases and the J segment 8 bases; nucleotides outside the gene matches: 13. Looked up from germline, CDR1 is SQVTM and CDR2 is ANQGSEA. This CDR3 is CSATSAGGPVTQYF. CDR3 bases: TGCAGCGCCACCTCCGCGGGGGGGCCGGTTACGCAGTATTTT.

This clone was picked up a small number of times. The chain has TRBV6-5 and TRBJ2-7, with 8 bases identical to TRBD1. The germline gives CDR1 MNHEY, CDR2 SVGAGI. This CDR3 has 15 residues. V was clipped by 6 bases and J by 2 bases; unmatched bases: 9. The CDR3 sequence is CASSTTGVPPYEQYF. The CDR3, as DNA: TGTGCCAGCAGCACGACAGGGGTCCCCCCCTACGAGCAGTACTTC.

This rearrangement joins TRBV4-2 to TRBJ1-1; TRBD1 matches 10 bases. The J segment lost 6 bases and the V segment lost 1 base, leaving 2 bases of the junction unmatched. This CDR3 region has 14 residues. Germline values: CDR1 LGHNA, CDR2 YNFKEQ. DNA of the CDR3: TGTGCCAGCAGCCAAGCCGACAGGGGGCCTGAAGCTTTCTTT. Encoded protein: CASSQADRGPEAFF.

The chain uses TRBV5-1 and TRBJ1-2, with TRBD1 matching 7 bases. CDR1 and CDR2 from the germline V gene are SGHRS and YFSETQ. The CDR3 has 13 residues. Unmatched junction bases numbered 5, after V lost 8 bases and J lost 1 base. DNA of the CDR3: TGCGCCAGTACCGGGACAGTTAACTATGGCTACACCTTC. Translating gives CASTGTVNYGYTF.

This sequence joins TRBV6-5 and TRBJ2-7; possibly TRBD2 for D (5 bases). CDR3 size: 13 residues. CDR1 and CDR2 (germline): MNHEY, SVGAGI. Trimming cost V 6 bases and J 6 bases, with 15 bases left between them. CDR3 protein: CASSRLGVREQYF. The CDR3 DNA follows: TGTGCCAGCAGCCGCCTCGGGGTGCGCGAGCAGTACTTC.

In this sample, this clone turned up a few times. V and J are TRBV19 and TRBJ1-6; D gene unclear. The CDR3 consists of 11 residues. Germline V gene lookup returns CDR1 LNHDA and CDR2 SQIVND (reference sequence). V was trimmed by 11 bases and J by 8 bases, leaving 10 bases between them. CDR3 sequence: CAAGPDSPLHF. The DNA of the CDR3 is TGTGCCGCAGGCCCCGATTCACCCCTCCACTTT.

This rearrangement joins TRBV23-1 to TRBJ2-5, with 10 bases aligning to TRBD1. TRBV23-1 is flagged as an ORF with uncertain function. Trimming cost V 0 bases and J 4 bases; bases outside gene matches: 2. The CDR3 totals 15 residues. In DNA form, the CDR3 reads TGCGCCAGCAGTCAATCCGGGACAGGGGTAGAGACCCAGTACTTC. Translating gives CASSQSGTGVETQYF.

This clone was picked up a small number of times. This chain uses TRBV7-8 with TRBJ2-1; 14 bases agree with TRBD2. Losses at the gene ends were 0 bases for V and 10 bases for J; bases not matched to a gene: 2. This CDR3 spans 15 amino acids. Germline V gives CDR1 SGHVS, CDR2 FQNEAQ. This CDR3 is CASSLAGTSGGEQFF. CDR3 bases: TGTGCCAGCAGCTTAGCCGGGACTAGCGGGGGCGAGCAGTTCTTC.

The chain couples TRBV29-1 to TRBJ2-1, with 10 bases that match TRBD2. Germline CDR1 reads SQVTM; CDR2 reads ANQGSEA. There are 12 residues in the CDR3. V shed 6 bases, J shed 9 bases, and the junction held 5 bases outside the gene matches. CDR3 coding DNA: TGCAGCGTCGTAGCGGGGGGAGGTGAGCAGTTCTTC. Residues: CSVVAGGGEQFF.